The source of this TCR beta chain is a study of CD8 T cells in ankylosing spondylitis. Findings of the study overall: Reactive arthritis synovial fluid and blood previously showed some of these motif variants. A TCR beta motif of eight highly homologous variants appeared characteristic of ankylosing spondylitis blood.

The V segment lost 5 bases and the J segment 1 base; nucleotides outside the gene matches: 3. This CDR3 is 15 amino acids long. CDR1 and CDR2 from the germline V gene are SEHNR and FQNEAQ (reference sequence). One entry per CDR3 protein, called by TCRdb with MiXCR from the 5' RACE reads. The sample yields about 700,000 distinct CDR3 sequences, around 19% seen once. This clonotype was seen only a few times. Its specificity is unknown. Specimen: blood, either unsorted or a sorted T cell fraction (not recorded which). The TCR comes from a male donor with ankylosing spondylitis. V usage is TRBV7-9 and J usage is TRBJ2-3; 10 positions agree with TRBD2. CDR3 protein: CASSQGLARTDTQYF. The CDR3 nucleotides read TGTGCCAGCAGCCAGGGACTAGCGCGCACAGATACGCAGTATTTT.